One and the same sample provided the 6 T cell receptor beta chains below, sequenced in a study of cytomegalovirus exposure and HLA in healthy donors (dated by TCRdb to about 2017). The library came from the immunoSEQ multiplex PCR assay. TCRdb holds this immuneACCESS table with in-frame rearrangements only. Some clones are missing; in checked studies, unresolved V genes explain under half, and the rest has no known cause. The sample has 95,000 to 150,000 clones on record, 88% of them singletons. The ten largest clones add up to about 6% of the sample. Input material: PBMCs. Receptor source: a young woman in good health and CMV-seropositive.

V usage is TRBV6-5 and J usage is TRBJ1-3; TRBD1 aligns across 7 bases. This CDR3 is 14 amino acids long. J gave up 3 bases and V 5 bases, and 4 bases lay outside the gene matches. The germline V gene has CDR1 MNHEY and CDR2 SVGAGI. Written as DNA, the CDR3 is TGTGCCAGCAGTAACCACAGGGGTGGAAACACCATATATTTT. Amino acid sequence: CASSNHRGGNTIYF.

The V and J genes are TRBV6-4 and TRBJ2-3; D ambiguous. Germline CDR1 is MRHNA and CDR2 is SNTAGT. V was clipped by 6 bases and J by 2 bases, with 6 bases between them. The CDR3 is 12 residues long. This CDR3 reads CASRRHTDTQYF. In DNA form, the CDR3 reads TGTGCCAGCAGGAGGCACACAGATACGCAGTATTTT.

The chain couples TRBV5-1 to TRBJ2-1, with TRBD1 matching over 10 bases. Germline CDR1 reads SGHRS; CDR2 reads YFSETQ. V shed 2 bases and J 7 bases; nucleotides not matched to a gene: 6. This CDR3 is built from 15 residues. CDR3 loop: CASSLTRQGANEQFF. The CDR3 DNA is TGCGCCAGCAGCTTAACGAGACAGGGGGCAAATGAGCAGTTCTTC.

The rearrangement joins TRBV11-2 to TRBJ1-6; 9 positions match TRBD1. The germline V gene has CDR1 SGHAT and CDR2 FQNNGV. The CDR3 is made up of 14 amino acids. V shed 4 bases and J 10 bases; nucleotides not matched to a gene: 5. CDR3 protein: CASSSDRGVSPLHF. CDR3 bases: TGTGCCAGCAGCTCGGACAGGGGTGTCTCACCCCTCCACTTT.

The chain uses TRBV7-8 and TRBJ1-1, with no clear D. Germline V CDR1 and CDR2: SGHVS, FQNEAQ. The V end lost 5 bases, the J end lost 1 base, and 8 bases lay between the germline ends. The CDR3 contains 13 residues. CDR3 DNA: TGTGCCAGCAGCCTACGACAGAACACTGAAGCTTTCTTT. It specifies CASSLRQNTEAFF.

The chain uses TRBV5-6 and TRBJ2-2; D is unclear. Germline CDR1 SGHDT, CDR2 YYEEEE. Between the trimmed V and J ends, which lost 0 bases and 3 bases, there was a span of 9 bases. The CDR3 has 15 amino acids. The CDR3: CASSLVERYTGELFF. CDR3 bases: TGTGCCAGCAGCTTGGTGGAGAGATACACCGGGGAGCTGTTTTTT.